Listed below are T cell receptor beta chains from one sample, sequenced in a study of radiation and T cells in renal cell carcinoma. The table came from immunoSEQ multiplex PCR; TCRdb's copy has only in-frame clones and leaves some out. The sample yields some 130,000 clones, 85% to 90% seen once. Material: blood, obtained from a patient whose treatment included radiotherapy and nephrectomy. The receptors were sampled from a woman aged 70-85 years with renal cell carcinoma. Both conserved end residues are part of each CDR3.

>TRBV30|12|TRBJ2-2
CAWSRDTGELFF
>TRBV9|13|TRBJ1-5
CASSTGGDQPQHF
>TRBV10-3|14|TRBJ2-5
CAISPGQGAETQYF
>TRBV7-2|14|TRBJ2-5
CASSLVGYQETQYF
>TRBV14|13|TRBJ2-7
CASSQDLGWEQYF
>TRBV9|15|TRBJ1-3
CASSKGTERGNTIYF
>TRBV28|13|TRBJ1-1
CASIYDLNTEAFF
>TRBV5-3|17|TRBJ2-7
CARSLEGLAGGPIEQYF
>TRBV12-1|14|TRBJ1-4
CASSFWQGREKLFF
>TRBV6-1|13|TRBJ1-2
CASSFGTIYGYTF
>TRBV19|16|TRBJ1-1
CASSSPPTGGETEAFF